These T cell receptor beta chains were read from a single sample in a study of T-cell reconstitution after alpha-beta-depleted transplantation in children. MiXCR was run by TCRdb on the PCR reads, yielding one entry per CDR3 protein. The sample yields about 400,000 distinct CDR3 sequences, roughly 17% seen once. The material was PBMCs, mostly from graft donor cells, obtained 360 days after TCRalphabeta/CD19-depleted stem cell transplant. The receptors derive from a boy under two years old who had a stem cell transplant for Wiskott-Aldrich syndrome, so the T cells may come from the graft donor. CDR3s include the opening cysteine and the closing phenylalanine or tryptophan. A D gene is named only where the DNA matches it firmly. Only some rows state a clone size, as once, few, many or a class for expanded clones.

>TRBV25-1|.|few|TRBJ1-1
TGTGCCAGCCAGATGGGGGGGAACACTGAAGCTTTCTTT
CASQMGGNTEAFF
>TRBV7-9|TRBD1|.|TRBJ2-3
TGTGTCAGCAGTATGACAGGGGCTTCGGCAGATACGCAGTATTTT
CVSSMTGASADTQYF
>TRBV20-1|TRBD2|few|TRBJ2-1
TGCAGTGCTAGAGATTCCCACCCGAGAGCGGGAAGCTCCTACAATGAGCAGTTCTTC
CSARDSHPRAGSSYNEQFF
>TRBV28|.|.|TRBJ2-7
TGTGCCAGCATCGACAGGGAGGCCCACTACGAGCAGTACTTC
CASIDREAHYEQYF
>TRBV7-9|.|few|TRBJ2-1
TGTGCCAGCAGCCGACTACAAAGGGCTTCCTACAATGAGCAGTTCTTC
CASSRLQRASYNEQFF
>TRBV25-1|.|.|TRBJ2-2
TGTGCCAGCCGAAGGACGGATCCGAACACCGGGGAGCTGTTTTTT
CASRRTDPNTGELFF
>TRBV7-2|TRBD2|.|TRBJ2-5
TGTGCCAGCAGCCCCGAGGCGGGGGTCCAGAAACAAGAGACCCAGTACTTC
CASSPEAGVQKQETQYF
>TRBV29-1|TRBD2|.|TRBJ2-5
TGCAGCGTTGGACTAGCGGGACCCCCGGGGAAAGAGACCCAGTACTTC
CSVGLAGPPGKETQYF
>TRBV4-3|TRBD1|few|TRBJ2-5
TGCGCCAGCAGTCGGGACAGGGGGATCGAGACCCAGTACTTC
CASSRDRGIETQYF
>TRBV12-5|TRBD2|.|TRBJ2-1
TGTGCTAGTGGTTTATTTTTTAGGGCGGGAGTTTACAATGAGCAGTTCTTC
CASGLFFRAGVYNEQFF
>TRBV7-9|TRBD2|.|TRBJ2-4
TGTGCCAGCTCTCTTAACGTGGGGGGGCAGTACTTC
CASSLNVGGQYF
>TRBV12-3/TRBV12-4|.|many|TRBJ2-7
TGTGCCAGTACTGCTGGGGCCACTTTCAAACGCTACGAGCAGTACTTC
CASTAGATFKRYEQYF
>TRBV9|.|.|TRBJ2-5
TGTGCCAGCAGCAACAAGTACCAAGAGACCCAGTACTTC
CASSNKYQETQYF
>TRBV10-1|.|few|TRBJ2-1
TGCGCCAGCTATAGCGGATCCGCGCACAATGAGCAGTTCTTC
CASYSGSAHNEQFF
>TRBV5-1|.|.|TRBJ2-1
TGCGCCAGCAGCTCGGGGGTCCATACGGGTCCAAATGAGCAGTTCTTC
CASSSGVHTGPNEQFF
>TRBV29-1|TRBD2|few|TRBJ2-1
TGCAGCGCTTGGACTAGACCCAATGAGCAGTTCTTC
CSAWTRPNEQFF
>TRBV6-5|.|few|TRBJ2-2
TGTGCCAGCAGTTCCCTGACAGGCCAGATCACCGGGGAGCTGTTTTTT
CASSSLTGQITGELFF
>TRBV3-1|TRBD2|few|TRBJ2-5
TGTGCCAGCAGCCAAGGACTAGCGGGGTTGCGGAGAGAGACCCAGTACTTC
CASSQGLAGLRRETQYF
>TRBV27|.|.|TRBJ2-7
TGTGCCAGCAGGCGACAGCTCTCCTACGAGCAGTACTTC
CASRRQLSYEQYF
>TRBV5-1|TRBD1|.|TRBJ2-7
TGCGCCAGCAGTCGACAGGGTAATGTGTACGAGCAGTACTTC
CASSRQGNVYEQYF
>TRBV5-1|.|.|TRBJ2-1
TGCGCCAGCAGCTTGGTACAGATCAATGAGCAGTTCTTC
CASSLVQINEQFF
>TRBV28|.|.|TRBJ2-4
TGTGCCAGCAATAACCTCGAGGGGAAAGCCAAAAACATTCAGTACTTC
CASNNLEGKAKNIQYF
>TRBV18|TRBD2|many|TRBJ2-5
TGTGCCAGCTCACCACCGGTTTCTAGCGGGGACCAAGAGACCCAGTACTTC
CASSPPVSSGDQETQYF
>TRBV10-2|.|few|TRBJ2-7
TGCGCCAGCAGTGAGTCCTGGAGGAGCTCCTACGAGCAGTACTTC
CASSESWRSSYEQYF
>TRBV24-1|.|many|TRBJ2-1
TGTGCCACCAGTGACTACGGACAGTCCAATGAGCAGTTCTTC
CATSDYGQSNEQFF
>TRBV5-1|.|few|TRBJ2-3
TGCGCCAGCAGCTTGGAGGGGGAGACAGATACGCAGTATTTT
CASSLEGETDTQYF
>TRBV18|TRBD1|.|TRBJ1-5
TGTGCCAGCTCACCAACCGGGACAGGGACTTATCAGCCCCAGCATTTT
CASSPTGTGTYQPQHF
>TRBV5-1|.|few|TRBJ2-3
TGCGCCAGCACCCTGGGATCAAGCACAGATACGCAGTATTTT
CASTLGSSTDTQYF
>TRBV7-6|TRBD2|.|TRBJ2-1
TGTGCCAGCAGCTGGACTAGCGGGAGGGGCTACAATGAGCAGTTCTTC
CASSWTSGRGYNEQFF